These T cell receptor beta chains were read from a single sample in a study of T cell responses to AZD1222 COVID-19 vaccine. This table comes from immunoSEQ multiplex PCR, and its TCRdb copy is limited to in-frame clones, with some not included. In the table there are 150,000 or so clones, 91% of which are singletons. The source material was peripheral blood, sampled 28 days after the second AZD1222 dose. Receptors originate from an adult who received the AZD1222 COVID-19 vaccine. The CDR3 runs from the conserved cysteine through the conserved F or W. The D gene is left open where the match is weak. Expanded clones are given a class, and other clones once, few, many or no size at all.

abundance: -; v_gene: TRBV7-2; j_gene: TRBJ2-2; d_gene: TRBD2; CDR3aa: CASSFSGGKNTGELFF; CDR3nt: TGTGCCAGCAGCTTTAGCGGGGGGAAGAACACCGGGGAGCTGTTTTTT
abundance: -; v_gene: TRBV6-2/TRBV6-3; j_gene: TRBJ2-3; d_gene: -; CDR3aa: CASSLSGTTDTQYF; CDR3nt: TGTGCCAGCAGTTTATCGGGGACTACAGATACGCAGTATTTT
abundance: -; v_gene: TRBV6-1; j_gene: TRBJ1-2; d_gene: -; CDR3aa: CASSEAWQGGYGYTF; CDR3nt: TGTGCCAGCAGTGAAGCTTGGCAGGGAGGCTATGGCTACACCTTC
abundance: few; v_gene: TRBV28; j_gene: TRBJ1-6; d_gene: -; CDR3aa: CASSGQGRPPLHF; CDR3nt: TGTGCCAGCAGTGGGCAGGGGAGGCCACCCCTCCACTTT
abundance: -; v_gene: TRBV6-2/TRBV6-3; j_gene: TRBJ1-5; d_gene: -; CDR3aa: CASSYTEHSNQPQHF; CDR3nt: TGTGCCAGCAGTTACACAGAACATAGCAATCAGCCCCAGCATTTT
abundance: -; v_gene: TRBV30; j_gene: TRBJ1-5; d_gene: TRBD1; CDR3aa: CACYWTGYCQPQHF; CDR3nt: TGTGCCTGTTATTGGACAGGGTATTGTCAGCCCCAGCATTTT
abundance: -; v_gene: TRBV7-4; j_gene: TRBJ2-6; d_gene: -; CDR3aa: CASSPLGWDNYSGANVLTF; CDR3nt: TGTGCCAGCAGCCCACTAGGGTGGGACAACTACTCTGGGGCCAACGTCCTGACTTTC
abundance: -; v_gene: TRBV5-1; j_gene: TRBJ2-2; d_gene: TRBD2; CDR3aa: CASSGTIPGELFF; CDR3nt: TGCGCCAGCAGCGGGACTATACCCGGGGAGCTGTTTTTT
abundance: few; v_gene: TRBV29-1; j_gene: TRBJ2-1; d_gene: TRBD2; CDR3aa: CSVIGSGRVEQFF; CDR3nt: TGCAGCGTGATCGGTAGCGGGAGGGTTGAGCAGTTCTTC
abundance: -; v_gene: TRBV19; j_gene: TRBJ2-3; d_gene: -; CDR3aa: CASSIKDTDTQYF; CDR3nt: TGTGCCAGTAGTATTAAGGACACGGATACGCAGTATTTT
abundance: -; v_gene: TRBV1; j_gene: TRBJ2-7; d_gene: -; CDR3aa: CTSSQDSPATRAHEQYF; CDR3nt: TGCACCAGCAGCCAAGATTCCCCCGCGACTAGGGCTCACGAGCAGTACTTC
abundance: medium-sized; v_gene: TRBV9; j_gene: TRBJ1-2; d_gene: -; CDR3aa: CASSVRASYGYTF; CDR3nt: TGTGCCAGCAGCGTAAGGGCCTCCTATGGCTACACCTTC
abundance: -; v_gene: TRBV9; j_gene: TRBJ2-5; d_gene: -; CDR3aa: CASSPMYQETQYF; CDR3nt: TGTGCCAGCAGCCCAATGTACCAAGAGACCCAGTACTTC
abundance: -; v_gene: TRBV28; j_gene: TRBJ2-7; d_gene: -; CDR3aa: CASSLIRYEQYF; CDR3nt: TGTGCCAGCAGTTTAATCCGCTACGAGCAGTACTTC
abundance: -; v_gene: TRBV19; j_gene: TRBJ1-6; d_gene: TRBD1; CDR3aa: CASSTDRGNSPLHF; CDR3nt: TGTGCCAGTAGTACCGACAGGGGGAATTCACCCCTCCACTTT